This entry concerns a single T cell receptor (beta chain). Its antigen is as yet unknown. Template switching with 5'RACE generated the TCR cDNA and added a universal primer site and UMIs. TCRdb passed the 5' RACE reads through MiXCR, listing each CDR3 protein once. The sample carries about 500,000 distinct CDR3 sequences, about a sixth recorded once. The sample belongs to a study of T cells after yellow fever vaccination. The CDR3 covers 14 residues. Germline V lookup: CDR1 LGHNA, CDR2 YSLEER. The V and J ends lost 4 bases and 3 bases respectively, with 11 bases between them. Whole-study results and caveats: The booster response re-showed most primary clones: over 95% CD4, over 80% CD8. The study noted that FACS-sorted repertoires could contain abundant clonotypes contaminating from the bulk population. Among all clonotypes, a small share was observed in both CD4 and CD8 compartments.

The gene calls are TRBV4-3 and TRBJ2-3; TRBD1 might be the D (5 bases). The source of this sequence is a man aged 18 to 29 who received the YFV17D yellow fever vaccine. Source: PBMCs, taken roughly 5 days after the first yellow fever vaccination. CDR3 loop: CASSRKTETDTQYF. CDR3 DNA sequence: TGCGCCAGCAGCCGAAAGACAGAGACAGATACGCAGTATTTT.